A selection of T cell receptor beta chains follows, all from one sample in a study of blood T cell repertoires in COVID-19. Assay: immunoSEQ multiplex PCR; the TCRdb copy retains only in-frame clones and omits some. This table has roughly 44,000 clones, 80% to 90% appearing once. Sequencing input: peripheral blood. The receptor set was obtained from a man older than 75 with acute or convalescent COVID-19. The conserved cysteine and the conserved F or W are not part of the CDR3 here. Rows give clone size only sometimes, using once, few, many, or a class for an expanded clone.

clone_size: -; j_call: TRBJ2-3; v_call: TRBV7-9; cdr3_aa: ASSLDDRGWTDTQY
clone_size: -; j_call: TRBJ1-6; v_call: TRBV5-1; cdr3_aa: ASSTRGDGSPLH
clone_size: -; j_call: TRBJ2-7; v_call: TRBV27; cdr3_aa: ASSPGRTTEQY
clone_size: -; j_call: TRBJ1-2; v_call: TRBV9; cdr3_aa: ASSPSTGSGYT
clone_size: once; j_call: TRBJ1-4; v_call: TRBV19; cdr3_aa: ASSIVSSGIVKLF
clone_size: -; j_call: TRBJ2-7; v_call: TRBV3-1/TRBV3-2; cdr3_aa: ASSQGTLSGRTYEQY
clone_size: -; j_call: TRBJ2-5; v_call: TRBV5-6; cdr3_aa: ASSFGSIETQY
clone_size: -; j_call: TRBJ1-1; v_call: TRBV19; cdr3_aa: ASSIDLRGTEAF
clone_size: once; j_call: TRBJ1-1; v_call: TRBV5-1; cdr3_aa: ASSFFSGQGTFNTEAF
clone_size: -; j_call: TRBJ2-7; v_call: TRBV5-8; cdr3_aa: ASSLGVYYEQY
clone_size: -; j_call: TRBJ1-4; v_call: TRBV7-8; cdr3_aa: ASSQRQGQGEKLF
clone_size: -; j_call: TRBJ1-5; v_call: TRBV12-3/TRBV12-4; cdr3_aa: ASSLSINQPQH
clone_size: -; j_call: TRBJ1-2; v_call: TRBV2; cdr3_aa: ASSEGPRVYGYT
clone_size: -; j_call: TRBJ2-5; v_call: TRBV19; cdr3_aa: ASSTAAGKETQY
clone_size: -; j_call: TRBJ1-1; v_call: TRBV7-8; cdr3_aa: ASSLGRNTEAF
clone_size: -; j_call: TRBJ1-2; v_call: TRBV19; cdr3_aa: ASTRTGVGYT
clone_size: -; j_call: TRBJ1-1; v_call: TRBV14; cdr3_aa: ASSQEYGQGRTEAF
clone_size: -; j_call: TRBJ1-6; v_call: TRBV5-1; cdr3_aa: ASSLAGEPRSPLH
clone_size: once; j_call: TRBJ2-7; v_call: TRBV3-1/TRBV3-2; cdr3_aa: ASSQLPRDSHEQY
clone_size: -; j_call: TRBJ2-2; v_call: TRBV6-4; cdr3_aa: ASSDSRTATGELF
clone_size: -; j_call: TRBJ2-2; v_call: TRBV2; cdr3_aa: ASRGQVDTGELF
clone_size: -; j_call: TRBJ2-3; v_call: TRBV14; cdr3_aa: ASSVLKGVTDTQY
clone_size: -; j_call: TRBJ1-2; v_call: TRBV6-5; cdr3_aa: ASGAGPGKGYT
clone_size: -; j_call: TRBJ1-3; v_call: TRBV6-1; cdr3_aa: ASSERGSGNTIY
clone_size: -; j_call: TRBJ1-4; v_call: TRBV6-5; cdr3_aa: ASSANQGKLF
clone_size: once; j_call: TRBJ2-1; v_call: TRBV12-3/TRBV12-4; cdr3_aa: ASSRDRGGF
clone_size: -; j_call: TRBJ1-2; v_call: TRBV12-3/TRBV12-4; cdr3_aa: ASSPGEGGGYT
clone_size: -; j_call: TRBJ1-1; v_call: TRBV5-1; cdr3_aa: ASSLRQTGNTEAF
clone_size: once; j_call: TRBJ2-7; v_call: TRBV7-9; cdr3_aa: ASSPPGQPYEQY
clone_size: -; j_call: TRBJ2-5; v_call: TRBV19; cdr3_aa: ASSMARLAGEETQY
clone_size: -; j_call: TRBJ1-2; v_call: TRBV6-1; cdr3_aa: ASSEYGANYGYT
clone_size: -; j_call: TRBJ2-5; v_call: TRBV5-1; cdr3_aa: ASSLGGREKTQY
clone_size: once; j_call: TRBJ1-2; v_call: TRBV10-3; cdr3_aa: AITPGRDHGYT
clone_size: -; j_call: TRBJ1-1; v_call: TRBV15; cdr3_aa: ATSRSIRGEAF
clone_size: -; j_call: TRBJ2-5; v_call: TRBV12-3/TRBV12-4; cdr3_aa: ASSFGDRGY
clone_size: -; j_call: TRBJ1-1; v_call: TRBV12-5; cdr3_aa: ASGDYGTGSGNTEAF
clone_size: -; j_call: TRBJ2-1; v_call: TRBV7-2; cdr3_aa: ASSSGGASYNEQF
clone_size: -; j_call: TRBJ1-2; v_call: TRBV5-1; cdr3_aa: ASSLRGAHGYT
clone_size: -; j_call: TRBJ1-2; v_call: TRBV9; cdr3_aa: ASTTGRSGYT
clone_size: -; j_call: TRBJ2-1; v_call: TRBV7-8; cdr3_aa: ASSASRRGREQF
clone_size: -; j_call: TRBJ2-1; v_call: TRBV12-1; cdr3_aa: ASSSLPEQF
clone_size: few; j_call: TRBJ1-6; v_call: TRBV5-1; cdr3_aa: ASSLVSDSPLH
clone_size: -; j_call: TRBJ2-1; v_call: TRBV7-8; cdr3_aa: ASSLVQGYNEQF
clone_size: -; j_call: TRBJ2-1; v_call: TRBV5-1; cdr3_aa: ASSPDRSYNEQF
clone_size: -; j_call: TRBJ1-1; v_call: TRBV5-1; cdr3_aa: ASSLTGNTEAF
clone_size: once; j_call: TRBJ2-1; v_call: TRBV14; cdr3_aa: ASSRSREPSYNEQF
clone_size: -; j_call: TRBJ2-7; v_call: TRBV5-1; cdr3_aa: ASSTGPSGDEQY
clone_size: -; j_call: TRBJ1-1; v_call: TRBV12-3/TRBV12-4; cdr3_aa: ASSWTGGEAF
clone_size: -; j_call: TRBJ1-6; v_call: TRBV6-5; cdr3_aa: ASRPPVGWSPLH
clone_size: -; j_call: TRBJ2-7; v_call: TRBV12-3/TRBV12-4; cdr3_aa: ASSLSVGPEQY
clone_size: -; j_call: TRBJ1-1; v_call: TRBV18; cdr3_aa: ASSPSSRNTEAF
clone_size: -; j_call: TRBJ1-2; v_call: TRBV18; cdr3_aa: ASSQNHRGDGYGYT